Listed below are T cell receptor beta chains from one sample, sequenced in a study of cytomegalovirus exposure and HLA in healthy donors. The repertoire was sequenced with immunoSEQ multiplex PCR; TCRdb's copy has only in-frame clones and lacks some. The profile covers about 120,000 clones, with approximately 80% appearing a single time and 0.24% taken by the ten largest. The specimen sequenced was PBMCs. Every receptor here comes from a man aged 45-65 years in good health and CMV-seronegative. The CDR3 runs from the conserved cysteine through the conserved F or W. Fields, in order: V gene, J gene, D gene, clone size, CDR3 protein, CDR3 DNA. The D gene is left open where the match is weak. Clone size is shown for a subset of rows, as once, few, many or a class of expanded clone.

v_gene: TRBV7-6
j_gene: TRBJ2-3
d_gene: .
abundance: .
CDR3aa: CASSLSGGTDTQYF
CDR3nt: TGTGCCAGCAGCTTGTCAGGGGGCACAGATACGCAGTATTTT

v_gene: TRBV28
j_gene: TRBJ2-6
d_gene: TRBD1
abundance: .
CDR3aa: CASSRTGGSSGANVLTF
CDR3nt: TGTGCCAGCAGTAGAACAGGGGGAAGCTCTGGGGCCAACGTCCTGACTTTC

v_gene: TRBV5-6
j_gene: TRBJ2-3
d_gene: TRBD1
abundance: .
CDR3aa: CASIPDRGGTDTQYF
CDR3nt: TGTGCCAGCATTCCGGACAGGGGTGGCACAGATACGCAGTATTTT

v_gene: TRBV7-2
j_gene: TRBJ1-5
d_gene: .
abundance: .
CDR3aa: CASSLAGAQPQHF
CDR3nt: TGTGCCAGCAGCTTAGCAGGGGCTCAGCCCCAGCATTTT

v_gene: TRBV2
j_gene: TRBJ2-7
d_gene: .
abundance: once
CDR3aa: CASNLVIGGVQYF
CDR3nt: TGTGCCAGCAATTTGGTCATCGGAGGCGTGCAGTACTTC

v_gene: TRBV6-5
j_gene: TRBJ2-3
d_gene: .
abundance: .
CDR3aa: CASGADETDTQYF
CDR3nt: TGTGCCAGCGGAGCGGATGAGACAGATACGCAGTATTTT

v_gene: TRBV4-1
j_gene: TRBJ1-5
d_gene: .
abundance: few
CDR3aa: CASSHTEINQPQHF
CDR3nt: TGCGCCAGCAGCCACACAGAGATCAATCAGCCCCAGCATTTT

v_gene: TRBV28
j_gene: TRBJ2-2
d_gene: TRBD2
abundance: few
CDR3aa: CASGSQRGDTGELFF
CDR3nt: TGTGCCAGCGGGAGCCAGCGGGGGGACACCGGGGAGCTGTTTTTT

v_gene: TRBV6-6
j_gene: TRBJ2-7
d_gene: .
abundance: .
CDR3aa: CASSSRGRENEQYF
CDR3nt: TGTGCCAGCAGTTCGCGGGGCAGGGAAAACGAGCAGTACTTC

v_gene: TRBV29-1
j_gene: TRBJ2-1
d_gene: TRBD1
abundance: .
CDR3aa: CSALPGQGYNEQFF
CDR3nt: TGCAGCGCGCTTCCGGGACAGGGTTACAATGAGCAGTTCTTC

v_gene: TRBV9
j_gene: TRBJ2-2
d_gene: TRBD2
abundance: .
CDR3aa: CASSVDGSGGAGELFF
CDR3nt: TGTGCCAGCAGCGTAGATGGTAGCGGGGGGGCCGGGGAGCTGTTTTTT

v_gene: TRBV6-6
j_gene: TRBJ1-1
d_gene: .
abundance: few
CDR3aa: CASSYQGGAEAFF
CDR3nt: TGTGCCAGCAGTTACCAAGGAGGAGCTGAAGCTTTCTTT

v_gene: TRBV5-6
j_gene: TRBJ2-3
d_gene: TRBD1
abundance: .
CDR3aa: CASSPWGQTFTDTQYF
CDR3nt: TGTGCCAGCAGCCCATGGGGACAGACTTTCACAGATACGCAGTATTTT

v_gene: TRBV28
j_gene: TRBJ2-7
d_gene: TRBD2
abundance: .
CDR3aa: CASSLSLAGYEQYF
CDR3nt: TGTGCCAGCAGCCTCTCACTAGCGGGGTACGAGCAGTACTTC

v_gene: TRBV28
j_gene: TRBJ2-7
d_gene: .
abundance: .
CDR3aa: CASTAGVGYSYEQYF
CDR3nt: TGTGCCAGCACGGCCGGGGTTGGCTACTCCTACGAGCAGTACTTC

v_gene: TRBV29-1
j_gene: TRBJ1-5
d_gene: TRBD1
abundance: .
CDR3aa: CSVEDQGGPQHF
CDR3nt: TGCAGCGTTGAAGATCAGGGGGGACCCCAGCATTTT

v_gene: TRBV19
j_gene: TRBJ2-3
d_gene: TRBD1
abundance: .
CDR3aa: CASSINRGPDTQYF
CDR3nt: TGTGCCAGTAGTATAAACAGGGGGCCAGATACGCAGTATTTT

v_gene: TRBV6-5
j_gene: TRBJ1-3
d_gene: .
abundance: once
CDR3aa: CASSGLGGNTIYF
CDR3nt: TGTGCCAGCAGCGGACTTGGTGGAAACACCATATATTTT

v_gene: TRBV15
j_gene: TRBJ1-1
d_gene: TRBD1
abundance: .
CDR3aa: CATSRDQGAKAFF
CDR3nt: TGTGCCACCAGCAGGGACCAGGGGGCGAAGGCTTTCTTT

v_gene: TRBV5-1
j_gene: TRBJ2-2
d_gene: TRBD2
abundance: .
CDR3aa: CASSTGRADTGELFF
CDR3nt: TGCGCCAGCAGCACGGGGAGGGCCGACACCGGGGAGCTGTTTTTT

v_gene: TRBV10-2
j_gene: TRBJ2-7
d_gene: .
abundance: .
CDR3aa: CASSESIAREQYF
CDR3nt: TGCGCCAGCAGTGAGTCTATAGCGCGGGAGCAGTACTTC

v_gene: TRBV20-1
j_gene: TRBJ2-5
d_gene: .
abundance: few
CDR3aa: CSAAPQETQYF
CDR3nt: TGCAGTGCCGCGCCCCAAGAGACCCAGTACTTC

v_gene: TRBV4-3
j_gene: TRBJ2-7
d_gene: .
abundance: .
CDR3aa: CASSLHRDSTYEQYF
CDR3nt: TGCGCCAGCAGTCTACACCGGGACTCAACCTACGAGCAGTACTTC